This entry is about one T cell receptor beta chain. These data originate in a study of T cell changes during pregnancy in multiple sclerosis. Clones were read by immunoSEQ multiplex PCR, and TCRdb kept only the in-frame ones, dropping some. There are tens of thousands of clones in the sample; approximately 94% occur only once, and roughly 2.4% lies in the top ten. CDR3 length: 14 amino acids. The germline V and J ends were trimmed by 1 base and 3 bases, with 10 bases remaining between them. CDR1 and CDR2 (germline): SGHNT, YYREEE (reference sequence). The chain links TRBV5-4 to TRBJ2-5; tentative D call: TRBD2 (5 bases). This specimen consisted of CD8+ T cells from peripheral blood mononuclear cells, obtained after pregnancy. The clonotype comes from a female donor with multiple sclerosis, enrolled in a pregnancy study. CDR3 DNA: TGTGCCAGCAGCTTGTCGACCGGGGAAGAGACCCAGTACTTC. It specifies CASSLSTGEETQYF. Filled out from reference TRBV5-4 and TRBJ2-5, the complete variable domain reads ETGVTQSPTHLIKTRGQQVTLRCSSQSGHNTVSWYQQALGQGPQFIFQYYREEENGRGNFPPRFSGLQFPNYSSELNVNALELDDSALYLCASSLSTGEETQYFGPGTRLLVL.